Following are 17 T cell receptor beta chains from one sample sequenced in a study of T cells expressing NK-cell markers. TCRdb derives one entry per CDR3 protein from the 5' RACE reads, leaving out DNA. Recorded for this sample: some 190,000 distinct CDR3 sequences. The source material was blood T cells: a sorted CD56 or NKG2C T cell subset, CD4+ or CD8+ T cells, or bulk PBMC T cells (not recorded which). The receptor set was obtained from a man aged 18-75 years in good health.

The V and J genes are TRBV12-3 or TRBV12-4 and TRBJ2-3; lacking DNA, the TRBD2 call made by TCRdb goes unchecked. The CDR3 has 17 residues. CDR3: CASSPRGIGPATDTQYF.

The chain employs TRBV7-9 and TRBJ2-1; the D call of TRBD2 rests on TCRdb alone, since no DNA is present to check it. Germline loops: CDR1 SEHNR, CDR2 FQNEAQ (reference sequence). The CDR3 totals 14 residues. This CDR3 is CASTAGSSYNEQFF.

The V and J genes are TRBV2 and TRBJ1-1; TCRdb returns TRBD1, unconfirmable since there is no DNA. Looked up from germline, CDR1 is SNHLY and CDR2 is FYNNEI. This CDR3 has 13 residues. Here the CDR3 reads CARKTAEYTEAFF.

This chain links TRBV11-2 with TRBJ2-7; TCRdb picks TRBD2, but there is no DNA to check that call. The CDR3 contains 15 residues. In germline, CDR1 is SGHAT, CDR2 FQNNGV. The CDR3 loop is CASSLDPRTLGEQYF.

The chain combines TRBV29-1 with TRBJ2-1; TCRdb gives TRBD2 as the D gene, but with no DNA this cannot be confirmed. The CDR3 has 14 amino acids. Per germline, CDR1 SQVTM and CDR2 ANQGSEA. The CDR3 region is CSVEGRGGRNEQFF.

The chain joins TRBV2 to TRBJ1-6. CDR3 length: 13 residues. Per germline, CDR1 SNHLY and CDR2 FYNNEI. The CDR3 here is CASSGLKNSPLHF.

The CDR3 reads CASSSTGAKNEKLFF. The V and J genes are TRBV7-9 and TRBJ1-4. The CDR3 covers 15 residues. Looked up from germline, CDR1 is SEHNR and CDR2 is FQNEAQ (reference sequence).

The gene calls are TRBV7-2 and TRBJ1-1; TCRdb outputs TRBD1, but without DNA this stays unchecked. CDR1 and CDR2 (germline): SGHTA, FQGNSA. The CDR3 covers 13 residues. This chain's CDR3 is CASSLEDRGLAFF.

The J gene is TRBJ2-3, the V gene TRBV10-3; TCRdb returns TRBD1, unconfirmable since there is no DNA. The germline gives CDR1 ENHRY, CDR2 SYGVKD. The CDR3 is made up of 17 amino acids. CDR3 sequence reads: CAISESQGGDWADTQYF.

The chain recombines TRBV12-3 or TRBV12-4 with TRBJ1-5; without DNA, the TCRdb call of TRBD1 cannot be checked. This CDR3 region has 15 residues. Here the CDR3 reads CASSSTDRGNQPQHF.

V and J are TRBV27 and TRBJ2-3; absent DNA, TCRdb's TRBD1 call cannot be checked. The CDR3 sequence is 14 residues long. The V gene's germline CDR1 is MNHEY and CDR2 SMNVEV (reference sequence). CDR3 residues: CASGAPAAADTQYF.

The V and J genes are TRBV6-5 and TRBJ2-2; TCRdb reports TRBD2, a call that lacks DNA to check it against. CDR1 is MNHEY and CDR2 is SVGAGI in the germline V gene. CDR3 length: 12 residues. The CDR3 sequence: CATLRGGGELFF.

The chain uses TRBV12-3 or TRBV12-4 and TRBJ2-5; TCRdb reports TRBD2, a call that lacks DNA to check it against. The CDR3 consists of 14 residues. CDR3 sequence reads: CASSLGPSGETQYF.

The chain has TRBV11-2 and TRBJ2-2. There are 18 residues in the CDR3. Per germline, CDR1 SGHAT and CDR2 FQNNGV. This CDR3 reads CASSLSHVMTFRSGELFF.

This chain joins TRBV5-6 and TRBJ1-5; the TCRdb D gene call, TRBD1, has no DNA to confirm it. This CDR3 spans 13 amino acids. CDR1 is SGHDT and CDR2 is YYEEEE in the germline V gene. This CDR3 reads CASSLLQGQPQHF.

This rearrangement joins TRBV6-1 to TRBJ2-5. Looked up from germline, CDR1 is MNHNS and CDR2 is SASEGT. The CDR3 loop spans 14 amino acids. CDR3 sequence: CASSDSGLSRTQYF.

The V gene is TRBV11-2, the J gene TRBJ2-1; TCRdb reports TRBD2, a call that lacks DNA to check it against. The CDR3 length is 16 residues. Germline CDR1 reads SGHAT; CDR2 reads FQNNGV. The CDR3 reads CASSLGERGGRYEQFF.